This record concerns one T cell receptor (beta chain) sequence. Reprocessing the 5' RACE reads, TCRdb reports a single entry for every CDR3 protein and omits DNA. The listing contains about 260,000 distinct CDR3 sequences. These data originate in a study of T cells expressing NK-cell markers. In the study overall: Seven HCMV-seropositive donors and one seronegative donor made up the eight sequenced donors.

The CDR3 has 13 amino acids. Germline CDR1 LGHNA, CDR2 YSLEER. The TCR comes from a man younger than 30 in good health. The rearrangement links TRBV4-3 to TRBJ1-1. The sample consisted of blood T cells: a sorted CD56 or NKG2C T cell subset, CD4+ or CD8+ T cells, or bulk PBMC T cells (not recorded which). The CDR3 is CASSPYTYTEAFF.